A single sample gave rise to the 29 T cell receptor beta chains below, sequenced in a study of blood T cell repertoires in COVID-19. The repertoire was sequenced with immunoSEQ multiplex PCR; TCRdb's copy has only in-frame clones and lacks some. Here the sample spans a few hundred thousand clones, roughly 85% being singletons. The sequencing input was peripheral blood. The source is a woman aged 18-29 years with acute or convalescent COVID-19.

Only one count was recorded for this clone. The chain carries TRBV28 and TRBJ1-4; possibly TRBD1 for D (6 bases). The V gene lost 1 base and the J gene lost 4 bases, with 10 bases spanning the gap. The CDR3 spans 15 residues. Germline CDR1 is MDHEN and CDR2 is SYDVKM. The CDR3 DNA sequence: TGTGCCAGCAGTTTATCGACAGGCTATAATGAAAAACTGTTTTTT. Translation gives CASSLSTGYNEKLFF.

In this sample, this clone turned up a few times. The CDR3 nucleotides read TGTGCCTGGAGTGTACTTCAAGCTTTCTTT. Its protein product is CAWSVLQAFF. V usage is TRBV30 and J usage is TRBJ1-1; D is unclear. Trimming left V 0 bases short and J 9 bases short, with 5 bases between. The CDR3 has 10 residues. Germline CDR1 GTSNPN, CDR2 SVGIG (reference sequence).

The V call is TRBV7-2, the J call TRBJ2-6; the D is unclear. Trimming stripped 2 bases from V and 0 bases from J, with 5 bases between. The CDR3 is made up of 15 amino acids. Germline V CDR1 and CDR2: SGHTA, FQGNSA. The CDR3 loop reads CASSLRVSGANVLTF. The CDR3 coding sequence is TGTGCCAGCAGCTTACGCGTCTCTGGGGCCAACGTCCTGACTTTC. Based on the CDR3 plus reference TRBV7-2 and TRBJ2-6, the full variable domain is GAGVSQSPSNKVTEKGKDVELRCDPISGHTALYWYRQSLGQGLEFLIYFQGNSAPDKSGLPSDRFSAERTGGSVSTLTIQRTQQEDSAVYLCASSLRVSGANVLTFGAGSRLTVL.

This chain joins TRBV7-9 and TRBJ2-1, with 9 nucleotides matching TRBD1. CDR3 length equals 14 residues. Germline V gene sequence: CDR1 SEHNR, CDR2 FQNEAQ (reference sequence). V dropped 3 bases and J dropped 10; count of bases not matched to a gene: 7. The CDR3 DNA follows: TGTGCCAGCAGCTTCGGGACAGGGTATAGGGAGCAGTTCTTC. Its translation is CASSFGTGYREQFF.

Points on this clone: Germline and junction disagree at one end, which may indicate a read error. The CDR3 loop reads CASSLDGGPDMQYF. CDR3 bases: TGTGCCAGCAGCTTAGATGGGGGCCCAGATATGCAGTATTTT. V is TRBV11-2 and J is TRBJ2-3, with D possibly TRBD1 on 6 matching bases. Germline CDR1 SGHAT, CDR2 FQNNGV. The CDR3 totals 14 residues.

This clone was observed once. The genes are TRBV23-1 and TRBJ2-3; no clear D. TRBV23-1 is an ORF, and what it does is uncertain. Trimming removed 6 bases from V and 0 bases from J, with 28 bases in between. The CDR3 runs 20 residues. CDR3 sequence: CASSPATFPTQNASTDTQYF. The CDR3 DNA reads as TGCGCCAGCAGCCCAGCGACTTTCCCTACCCAGAACGCTAGCACAGATACGCAGTATTTT.

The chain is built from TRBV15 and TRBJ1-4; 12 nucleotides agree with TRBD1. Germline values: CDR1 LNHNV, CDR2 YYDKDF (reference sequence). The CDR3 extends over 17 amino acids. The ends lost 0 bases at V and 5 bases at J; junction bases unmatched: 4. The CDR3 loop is CATSRDGTGGLNEKLFF. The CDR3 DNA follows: TGTGCCACCAGCAGAGATGGGACAGGGGGCTTGAATGAAAAACTGTTTTTT.

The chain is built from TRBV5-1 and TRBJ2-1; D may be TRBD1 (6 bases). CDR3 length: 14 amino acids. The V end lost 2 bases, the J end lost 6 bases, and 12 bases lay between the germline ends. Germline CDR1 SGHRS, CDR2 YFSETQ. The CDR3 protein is CASSFRDTRNEQFF. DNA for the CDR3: TGCGCCAGCAGCTTCCGGGACACCCGCAATGAGCAGTTCTTC.

CDR3 sequence: CASSPQRDKNEQFF. The CDR3 DNA follows: TGTGCCAGCAGTCCACAGCGGGATAAAAATGAGCAGTTCTTC. This chain links TRBV6-5 with TRBJ2-1, with 7 bases matching TRBD2. The V gene end was trimmed by 5 bases and the J gene end by 7 bases; junction bases not matched to a gene: 8. The length of the CDR3 is 14 residues. The V gene's germline CDR1 is MNHEY and CDR2 SVGAGI.

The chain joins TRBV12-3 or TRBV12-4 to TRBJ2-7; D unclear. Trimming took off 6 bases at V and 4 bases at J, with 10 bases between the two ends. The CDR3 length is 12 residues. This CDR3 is CASSLQQYEQYF. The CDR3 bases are TGTGCCAGCAGCCTACAGCAATACGAGCAGTACTTC.

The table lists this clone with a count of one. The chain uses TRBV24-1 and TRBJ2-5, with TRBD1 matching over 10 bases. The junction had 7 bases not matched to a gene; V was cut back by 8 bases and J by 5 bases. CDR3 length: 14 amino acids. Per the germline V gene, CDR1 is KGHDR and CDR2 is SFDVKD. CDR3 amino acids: CATMTGGEGETQYF. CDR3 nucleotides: TGTGCCACCATGACAGGGGGCGAGGGTGAGACCCAGTACTTC.

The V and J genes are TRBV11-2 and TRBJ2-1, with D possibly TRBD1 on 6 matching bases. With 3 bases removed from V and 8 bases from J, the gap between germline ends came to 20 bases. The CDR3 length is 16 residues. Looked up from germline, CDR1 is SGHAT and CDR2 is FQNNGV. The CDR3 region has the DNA TGTGCCAGCAGCTTTGGGCTCCAGGGGTTGGTTCATGAGCAGTTCTTC. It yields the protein CASSFGLQGLVHEQFF.

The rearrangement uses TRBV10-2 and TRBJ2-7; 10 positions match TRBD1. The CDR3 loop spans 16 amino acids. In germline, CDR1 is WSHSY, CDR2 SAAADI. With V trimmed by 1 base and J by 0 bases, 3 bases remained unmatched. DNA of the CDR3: TGCGCCAGCAGTGAGTGGGACAGGGGCAGCTCCTACGAGCAGTACTTC. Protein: CASSEWDRGSSYEQYF.

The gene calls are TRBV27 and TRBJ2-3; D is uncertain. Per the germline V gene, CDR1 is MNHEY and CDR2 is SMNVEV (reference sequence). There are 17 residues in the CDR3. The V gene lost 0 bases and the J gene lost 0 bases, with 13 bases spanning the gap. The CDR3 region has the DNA TGTGCCAGCAGTTTATCGCCACTCAAGACTAGCACAGATACGCAGTATTTT. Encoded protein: CASSLSPLKTSTDTQYF.

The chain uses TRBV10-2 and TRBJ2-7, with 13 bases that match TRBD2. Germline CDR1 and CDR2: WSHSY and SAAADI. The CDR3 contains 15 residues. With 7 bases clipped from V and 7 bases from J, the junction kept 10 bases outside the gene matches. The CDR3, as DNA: TGCGCCAGCATCGGACTAGCGGGAGTCTCGAGGGAGCAGTACTTC. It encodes CASIGLAGVSREQYF.

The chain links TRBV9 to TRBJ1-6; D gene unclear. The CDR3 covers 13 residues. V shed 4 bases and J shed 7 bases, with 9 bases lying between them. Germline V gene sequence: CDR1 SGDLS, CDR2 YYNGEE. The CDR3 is CASSQEGNSPLHF. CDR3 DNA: TGTGCCAGCAGCCAAGAGGGAAATTCACCCCTCCACTTT.

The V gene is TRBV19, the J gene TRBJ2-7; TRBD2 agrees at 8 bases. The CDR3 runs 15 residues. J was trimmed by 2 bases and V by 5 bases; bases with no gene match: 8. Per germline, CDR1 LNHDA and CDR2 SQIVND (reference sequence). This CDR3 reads CASSPSGGDPYEQYF. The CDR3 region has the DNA TGTGCCAGTAGTCCCTCCGGGGGGGACCCCTACGAGCAGTACTTC.

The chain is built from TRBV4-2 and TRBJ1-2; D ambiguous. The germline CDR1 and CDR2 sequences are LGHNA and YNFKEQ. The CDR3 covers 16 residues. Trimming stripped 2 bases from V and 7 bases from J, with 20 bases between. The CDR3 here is CASSQPEAEGSFGYTF. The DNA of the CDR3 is TGTGCCAGCAGCCAACCTGAGGCGGAGGGCTCCTTTGGCTACACCTTC.

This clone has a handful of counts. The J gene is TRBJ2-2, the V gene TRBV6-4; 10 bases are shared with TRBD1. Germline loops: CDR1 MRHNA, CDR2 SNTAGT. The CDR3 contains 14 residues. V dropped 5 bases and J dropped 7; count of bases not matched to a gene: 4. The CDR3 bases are TGTGCCAGCAGTCCGGGACAGGGGATCGGGGAGCTGTTTTTT. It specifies CASSPGQGIGELFF.

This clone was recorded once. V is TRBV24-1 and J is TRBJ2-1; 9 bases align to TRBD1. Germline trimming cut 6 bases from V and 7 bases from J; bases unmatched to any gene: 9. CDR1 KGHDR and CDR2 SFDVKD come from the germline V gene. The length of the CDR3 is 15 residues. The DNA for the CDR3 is TGTGCCACCAGTCCACAGGGGGCGCAGGGTAATGAGCAGTTCTTC. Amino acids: CATSPQGAQGNEQFF.

The CDR3 protein is CASSFGTANSPLHF. The CDR3 DNA follows: TGTGCCAGCAGTTTCGGGACAGCTAATTCACCCCTCCACTTT. The rearrangement uses TRBV28 and TRBJ1-6; TRBD1 matches 7 bases. Germline V CDR1 and CDR2: MDHEN, SYDVKM. This CDR3 is built from 14 residues. Losses at the gene ends were 3 bases for V and 6 bases for J; bases not matched to a gene: 2.

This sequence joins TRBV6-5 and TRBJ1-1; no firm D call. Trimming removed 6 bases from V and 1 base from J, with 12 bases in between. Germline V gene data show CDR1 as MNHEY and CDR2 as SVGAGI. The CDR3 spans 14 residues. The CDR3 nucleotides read TGTGCCAGCAGGCGAGCGGGCCCGAACACTGAAGCTTTCTTT. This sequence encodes CASRRAGPNTEAFF.

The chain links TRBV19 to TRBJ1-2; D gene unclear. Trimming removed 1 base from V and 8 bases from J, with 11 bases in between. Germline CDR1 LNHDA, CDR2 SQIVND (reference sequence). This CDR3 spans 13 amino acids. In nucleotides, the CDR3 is TGTGCCAGTAGTATAGTGCGGCCCGAGGGCTACACCTTC. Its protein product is CASSIVRPEGYTF.

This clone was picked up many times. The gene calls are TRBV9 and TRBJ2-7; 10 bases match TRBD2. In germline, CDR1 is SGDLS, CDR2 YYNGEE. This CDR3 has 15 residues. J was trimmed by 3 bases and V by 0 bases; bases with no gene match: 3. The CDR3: CASSVGSGGIYEQYF. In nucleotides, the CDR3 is TGTGCCAGCAGCGTAGGTAGCGGGGGGATCTACGAGCAGTACTTC. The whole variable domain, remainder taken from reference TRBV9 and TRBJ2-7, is DSGVTQTPKHLITATGQRVTLRCSPRSGDLSVYWYQQSLDQGLQFLIQYYNGEERAKGNILERFSAQQFPDLHSELNLSSLELGDSALYFCASSVGSGGIYEQYFGPGTRLTVT.

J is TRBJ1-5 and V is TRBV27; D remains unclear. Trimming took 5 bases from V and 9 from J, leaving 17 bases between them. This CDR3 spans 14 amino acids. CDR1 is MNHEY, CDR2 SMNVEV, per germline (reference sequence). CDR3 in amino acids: CASSLLGPPGPQHF. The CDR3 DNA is TGTGCCAGCAGTCTGTTGGGCCCCCCTGGGCCCCAGCATTTT.

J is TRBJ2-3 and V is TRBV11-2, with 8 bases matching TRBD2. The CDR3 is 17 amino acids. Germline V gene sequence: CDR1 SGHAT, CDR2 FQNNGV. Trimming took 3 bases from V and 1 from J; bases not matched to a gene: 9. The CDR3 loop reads CASSFRWSSGGTDTQYF. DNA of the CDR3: TGTGCCAGCAGCTTTAGGTGGAGTAGCGGGGGCACAGATACGCAGTATTTT.

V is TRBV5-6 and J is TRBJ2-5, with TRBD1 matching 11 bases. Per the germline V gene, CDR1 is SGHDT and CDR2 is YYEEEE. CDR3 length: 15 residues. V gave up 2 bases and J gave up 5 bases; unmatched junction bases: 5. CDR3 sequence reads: CASSFGTGGRETQYF. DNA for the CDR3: TGTGCCAGCAGCTTCGGGACAGGGGGTCGGGAGACCCAGTACTTC.

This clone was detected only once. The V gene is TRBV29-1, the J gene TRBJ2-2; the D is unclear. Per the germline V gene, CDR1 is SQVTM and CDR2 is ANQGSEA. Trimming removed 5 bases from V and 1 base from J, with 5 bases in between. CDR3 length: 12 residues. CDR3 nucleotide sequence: TGCAGCGTTTCGGTGAACACCGGGGAGCTGTTTTTT. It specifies CSVSVNTGELFF.

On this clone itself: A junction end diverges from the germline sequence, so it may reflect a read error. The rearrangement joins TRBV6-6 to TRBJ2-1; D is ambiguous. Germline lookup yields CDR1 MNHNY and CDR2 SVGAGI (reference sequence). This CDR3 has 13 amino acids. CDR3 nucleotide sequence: TGTGCCAGCAGTTACGACTCCGACAATGAGCAGTTCTTC. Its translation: CASSYDSDNEQFF.